This TCR beta chain emerged from a study of blood T cell repertoires in COVID-19. Study in general: All recovered Cohort 3 donors got two negative PCRs, got clearance, or saw symptom resolution. Some COVID-19 samples were acute and others convalescent; all came from the United States, Italy and Spain.

Living in 24 US areas, the participants were between roughly 18 and 89 years of age. Cohorts were assigned according to the clinical history that participants reported. Method: immunoSEQ multiplex PCR; TCRdb's copy keeps in-frame clones and lacks some. This sample yields about 170,000 clones, of which 70% to 85% are seen a single time; around 20% belongs to the top ten. The junction had 10 bases not matched to a gene; V was cut back by 0 bases and J by 6 bases. The germline CDR1 and CDR2 sequences are SGHKS and YYEKEE (reference sequence). The CDR3 runs 17 residues. The sequencing sample was made of PBMCs or T cells enriched from blood (not recorded which). This receptor was taken from a woman aged 70 to 79 in a cohort exposed to, infected with or recovered from COVID-19 (not recorded which). The genes are TRBV5-5 and TRBJ2-3, with 10 bases lining up with TRBD1. CDR3: CASSLGPRTGGTDTQYF. The CDR3 DNA is TGTGCCAGCAGCTTGGGCCCCCGGACAGGGGGGACGGATACGCAGTATTTT. Looking up the rest from reference TRBV5-5 and TRBJ2-3 gives the full variable domain: DAGVTQSPTHLIKTRGQQVTLRCSPISGHKSVSWYQQVLGQGPQFIFQYYEKEERGRGNFPDRFSARQFPNYSSELNVNALLLGDSALYLCASSLGPRTGGTDTQYFGPGTRLTVL.